The 24 T cell receptor beta chains in this list originate from one sample, sequenced in a study of PD-L1 blockade in urothelial cancer. Data came from immunoSEQ multiplex PCR; TCRdb stores just in-frame clones and leaves some out. Of under 30,000 clones in the sample, roughly 84% were seen once. This sample comprised PBMCs, obtained around atezolizumab (anti-PD-L1) treatment. Receptor source: a man between 70 and 80 years old with urothelial cancer.

In nucleotides, the CDR3 is TGTGCCAGCTCACGACAGGAGACGAACACCGGGGAGCTGTTTTTT. Protein: CASSRQETNTGELFF. The chain recombines TRBV18 with TRBJ2-2, with D possibly TRBD1 on 6 matching bases. V was pared by 4 bases and J by 0 bases, with 9 bases between. From germline, CDR1 is KGHSH and CDR2 LQKENI. The length of the CDR3 is 15 residues.

The J gene is TRBJ2-2, the V gene TRBV2, with 7 bases lining up with TRBD1. The CDR3 is 15 residues long. V lost 7 bases to trimming and J lost 5 bases; unmatched junction nucleotides: 10. Per the germline V gene, CDR1 is SNHLY and CDR2 is FYNNEI. The CDR3 DNA sequence: TGTGCCAGCACCCAGTCGACAGGGAGAACCGGGGAGCTGTTTTTT. This encodes CASTQSTGRTGELFF.

This chain connects TRBV19 to TRBJ1-5; 8 nucleotides align to TRBD1. J was trimmed by 4 bases and V by 8 bases; bases with no gene match: 13. The germline V gene has CDR1 LNHDA and CDR2 SQIVND (reference sequence). There are 16 residues in the CDR3. The CDR3: CASEGPWDRRNQPQHF. The CDR3 DNA sequence: TGTGCCAGTGAGGGTCCTTGGGACAGGAGAAATCAGCCCCAGCATTTT.

This chain uses TRBV7-8 with TRBJ2-3, with D uncertain. Germline V lookup: CDR1 SGHVS, CDR2 FQNEAQ. The CDR3 is 14 amino acids. Trimming took 0 bases from V and 0 from J, leaving 4 bases between them. CDR3 DNA: TGTGCCAGCAGCTTAGCAGCAAGCACAGATACGCAGTATTTT. It translates to CASSLAASTDTQYF.

The V call is TRBV18, the J call TRBJ1-5; 8 bases match TRBD1. The CDR3 runs 16 residues. Germline CDR1 reads KGHSH; CDR2 reads LQKENI. V trimming: 3 bases; J trimming: 0 bases; junction bases outside the gene matches: 4. The CDR3 DNA reads as TGTGCCAGCTCACCGTCCAGGGGGCGTAGCAATCAGCCCCAGCATTTT. Translation: CASSPSRGRSNQPQHF.

The chain joins TRBV10-2 to TRBJ2-5; 8 bases are a match to TRBD1. V lost 3 bases, J lost 5 bases, and 11 bases stayed unmatched. This CDR3 region has 16 residues. CDR1 WSHSY and CDR2 SAAADI come from the germline V gene. The CDR3 DNA sequence: TGCGCCAGCAGTGAACTGGACAGGGTGAGATTGGAGACCCAGTACTTC. Its translation: CASSELDRVRLETQYF.

The V call is TRBV2, the J call TRBJ2-7; 11 nucleotides match TRBD1. The CDR3 is made up of 14 amino acids. The J segment lost 6 bases and the V segment lost 4 bases, leaving 5 bases of the junction unmatched. Germline V gene data show CDR1 as SNHLY and CDR2 as FYNNEI. The CDR3 bases are TGTGCCAGCAGTGGAGGACAGGGGGCGGGCGAGCAGTACTTC. It encodes CASSGGQGAGEQYF.

This clone turned up a few times. This chain joins TRBV27 and TRBJ1-1; D may be TRBD1 (5 bases). V was clipped by 5 bases and J by 3 bases, with 13 bases between them. The CDR3 consists of 14 residues. From germline, CDR1 is MNHEY and CDR2 SMNVEV (reference sequence). CDR3 sequence reads: CASSQPGLDTEAFF. The CDR3 nucleotides are TGTGCCAGCAGTCAACCGGGACTGGACACTGAAGCTTTCTTT.

In its sample, this clone was seen a few times. The rearrangement uses TRBV29-1 and TRBJ1-1; D may be TRBD1 (6 bases). CDR1 SQVTM and CDR2 ANQGSEA come from the germline V gene. Trimming took off 7 bases at V and 11 bases at J, with 23 bases between the two ends. The CDR3 runs 13 residues. In DNA, the CDR3 is TGCAGCGCATCACCGTCAACAGGGCAGCGGGCTTTCTTT. Amino acid sequence: CSASPSTGQRAFF.

This sequence joins TRBV9 and TRBJ2-3; D may be TRBD2 (5 bases). The CDR3 runs 16 residues. CDR1 is SGDLS and CDR2 is YYNGEE in the germline V gene. Trimming left V 0 bases short and J 0 bases short, with 11 bases between. The CDR3 loop is CASSVGASSSTDTQYF. The CDR3, as DNA: TGTGCCAGCAGCGTAGGGGCTAGCTCTAGCACAGATACGCAGTATTTT.

J is TRBJ1-3 and V is TRBV4-1, with 7 bases that match TRBD1. CDR1 MGHRA and CDR2 YSYEKL come from the germline V gene. The CDR3 runs 15 residues. Trimming took 1 base from V and 3 from J; bases not matched to a gene: 3. The CDR3 DNA follows: TGCGCCAGCAGCCAAGCGGCAGGGGGTGGAAACACCATATATTTT. Translated, it gives CASSQAAGGGNTIYF.

The chain is built from TRBV7-9 and TRBJ2-7; the match to TRBD1 covers 9 bases. V was pared by 5 bases and J by 5 bases, with 7 bases of the junction left unmatched. Germline lookup yields CDR1 SEHNR and CDR2 FQNEAQ (reference sequence). CDR3 length: 14 amino acids. The CDR3 DNA sequence: TGTGCCAGCAGCCCGCGGGACAGGGACCACGAGCAGTACTTC. This sequence encodes CASSPRDRDHEQYF. Variable domain in full (rest from reference TRBV7-9 and TRBJ2-7): DTGVSQNPRHKITKRGQNVTFRCDPISEHNRLYWYRQTLGQGPEFLTYFQNEAQLEKSRLLSDRFSAERPKGSFSTLEIQRTEQGDSAMYLCASSPRDRDHEQYFGPGTRLTVT.

The chain links TRBV7-2 to TRBJ1-6, with 8 bases fitting TRBD1. V dropped 0 bases and J dropped 7; count of bases not matched to a gene: 2. CDR1 and CDR2 (germline): SGHTA, FQGNSA. This CDR3 is 15 amino acids long. In DNA form, the CDR3 reads TGTGCCAGCAGCTTAGCGCGGACAGGGAATTCACCCCTCCACTTT. This gives the protein CASSLARTGNSPLHF.

The V gene is TRBV7-9, the J gene TRBJ2-2, with 7 bases fitting TRBD2. This CDR3 contains 19 residues. V was pared by 1 base and J by 6 bases, with 17 bases of the junction left unmatched. Germline CDR1 and CDR2: SEHNR and FQNEAQ (reference sequence). For the CDR3, the DNA is TGTGCCAGCAGCTTAGTGAGGGCGGGAGAGCCTGGTCGGCCCGGGGAGCTGTTTTTT. It yields the protein CASSLVRAGEPGRPGELFF.

The gene calls are TRBV9 and TRBJ2-5; D possibly corresponds to TRBD2 (6 bases). The CDR3 runs to 16 residues. Germline V gene sequence: CDR1 SGDLS, CDR2 YYNGEE. The V gene lost 4 bases and the J gene lost 2 bases, with 18 bases spanning the gap. CDR3 sequence (DNA): TGTGCCAGCAGCAGAGGCGGGAAGGGCGCTCAAGAGACCCAGTACTTC. Translated, it gives CASSRGGKGAQETQYF.

The gene calls are TRBV4-1 and TRBJ2-2; tentative D call: TRBD2 (5 bases). The CDR3 extends over 18 amino acids. Germline loops: CDR1 MGHRA, CDR2 YSYEKL. Trimming removed 6 bases from V and 3 bases from J, with 23 bases in between. CDR3 amino acids: CASSRAGFGGLDTGELFF. The CDR3 DNA is TGCGCCAGCAGTCGAGCTGGCTTTGGAGGACTCGACACCGGGGAGCTGTTTTTT.

The chain recombines TRBV7-8 with TRBJ2-7, with D perhaps matching TRBD2 (5 bases). This CDR3 contains 13 residues. The V end was cut by 2 bases, the J end by 2 bases, with 7 bases between. In germline, CDR1 is SGHVS, CDR2 FQNEAQ. In DNA form, the CDR3 reads TGTGCCAGCAGCTTATACGGGGCCTACGAGCAGTACTTC. Amino acids: CASSLYGAYEQYF.

This clone was recorded once. This CDR3 is CASRVAGGRTDTQYF. The CDR3 DNA is TGTGCCAGCAGGGTAGCGGGAGGGCGGACAGATACGCAGTATTTT. The V gene is TRBV2, the J gene TRBJ2-3; 11 positions agree with TRBD2. The ends lost 6 bases at V and 3 bases at J; junction bases unmatched: 5. In germline, CDR1 is SNHLY, CDR2 FYNNEI. CDR3 length: 15 residues.

The gene calls are TRBV4-1 and TRBJ2-7, with 11 bases matching TRBD1. Germline trimming cut 4 bases from V and 2 bases from J; bases unmatched to any gene: 4. This CDR3 contains 15 residues. Germline CDR1 is MGHRA and CDR2 is YSYEKL. Here the CDR3 DNA reads TGCGCCAGCAGCCCCGGACAGGGGGCCACCTACGAGCAGTACTTC. As protein: CASSPGQGATYEQYF.

This rearrangement joins TRBV28 to TRBJ1-1; the D gene is possibly TRBD1 (6 bases). CDR3 length: 13 residues. CDR1 is MDHEN, CDR2 SYDVKM, per germline. The V end was cut by 10 bases, the J end by 0 bases, with 12 bases between. The CDR3 sequence is CATTGTMNTEAFF. Here the CDR3 DNA reads TGTGCCACCACAGGGACCATGAACACTGAAGCTTTCTTT.

This clone has only one observation. The chain carries TRBV5-6 and TRBJ2-1; TRBD2 agrees at 8 bases. Losses at the gene ends were 3 bases for V and 2 bases for J; bases not matched to a gene: 7. CDR3 length: 16 residues. In germline, CDR1 is SGHDT, CDR2 YYEEEE. CDR3 amino acids: CASSYREGEPYNEQFF. CDR3 nucleotide sequence: TGTGCCAGCAGCTATCGGGAGGGCGAACCCTACAATGAGCAGTTCTTC. The whole variable domain, remainder taken from reference TRBV5-6 and TRBJ2-1, is DAGVTQSPTHLIKTRGQQVTLRCSPKSGHDTVSWYQQALGQGPQFIFQYYEEEERQRGNFPDRFSGHQFPNYSSELNVNALLLGDSALYLCASSYREGEPYNEQFFGPGTRLTVL.

The V gene is TRBV9, the J gene TRBJ2-5; 11 nucleotides line up with TRBD1. Germline trimming cut 4 bases from V and 5 bases from J; bases unmatched to any gene: 10. The CDR3 sequence is 16 residues long. CDR1 is SGDLS, CDR2 YYNGEE, per germline. In nucleotides, the CDR3 is TGTGCCAGCAGCACTGGAACCCGGGACAGGGGGGAGACCCAGTACTTC. Residues: CASSTGTRDRGETQYF.

A word on this clone: The junction differs from germline at one of its ends, possibly a read error. Other DNA sequences from this sample encode an identical CDR3 as well. The chain carries TRBV4-1 and TRBJ1-1; D is perhaps TRBD1 (5 bases). CDR1 is MGHRA, CDR2 YSYEKL, per germline. This CDR3 has 16 residues. The CDR3 sequence is CASSLEGWGRNTEAFF. CDR3 coding DNA: TGTGCCAGCAGCCTGGAGGGGTGGGGACGTAACACTGAAGCTTTCTTT.

The chain is built from TRBV29-1 and TRBJ1-2; 12 bases are a match to TRBD1. The V gene's germline CDR1 is SQVTM and CDR2 ANQGSEA. The CDR3 is made up of 17 amino acids. V shed 5 bases and J 0 bases; nucleotides not matched to a gene: 10. The CDR3 is CSVPGQGAPSANYGYTF. The CDR3 nucleotides read TGCAGCGTTCCGGGACAGGGGGCTCCATCTGCTAACTATGGCTACACCTTC.